Here is one T cell receptor beta chain with its context. Its target is unknown. MiXCR, applied by TCRdb to the 5' RACE reads, yields one record per CDR3 protein. The sample carries 250,000 to 350,000 distinct CDR3 sequences, around 15% recorded once. Deletions cut 3 bases from V and 7 bases from J, with 12 bases between. The germline V gene has CDR1 SEHNR and CDR2 FQNEAQ (reference sequence). The CDR3 spans 13 residues. The data are from a study of T-cell memory formation after mild COVID-19. General study points: Day 15 to 85 contracting clones showed balanced CD4/CD8; later expanders leaned CD4+.

The TCR originated in a man aged 18 to 30 who had mild COVID-19 (a few samples of this study predate the infection). Cell type and time point are not known. The V and J genes are TRBV7-9 and TRBJ1-2; D gene uncertain. Sequencing used PBMCs or a T cell subset sorted from them (not recorded which). CDR3 region: CASSLAQRAGYTF. CDR3 bases: TGTGCCAGCAGCTTGGCCCAGCGGGCTGGCTACACCTTC.